These T cell receptor beta chains were read from a single sample in a study of shared clonotypes between healthy human individuals. Sequencing used immunoSEQ multiplex PCR; TCRdb keeps in-frame clones, though not all of them. The top ten hold around 0.13% of the sample, which has about 2 million clones, 95% seen once. Specimen: naive CD4+ T cells sorted from blood. These receptor sequences come from a young man in good health. Each CDR3 is given with its conserved first and last residue. The order of the fields is D gene, clone size, J gene, V gene, CDR3 protein, CDR3 DNA. A D gene is named only where the DNA matches it firmly. Clone size is given for some rows only: seen once, a few or many times, or a class if the clone is expanded.

D gene: .; clone size: .; J gene: TRBJ2-4; V gene: TRBV5-1; CDR3 protein: CASSPGLDGGNIQYF; CDR3 DNA: TGCGCCAGCAGCCCGGGACTGGATGGGGGAAACATTCAGTACTTC
D gene: .; clone size: .; J gene: TRBJ2-7; V gene: TRBV7-2; CDR3 protein: CASSLGPGLYEQYF; CDR3 DNA: TGTGCCAGCAGCTTGGGGCCGGGGCTATACGAGCAGTACTTC
D gene: .; clone size: .; J gene: TRBJ1-6; V gene: TRBV5-6; CDR3 protein: CASSLEATPLHF; CDR3 DNA: TGTGCCAGCAGCTTGGAAGCGACACCCCTCCACTTT
D gene: TRBD1; clone size: .; J gene: TRBJ2-6; V gene: TRBV7-2; CDR3 protein: CASSFGDRVTGANVLTF; CDR3 DNA: TGTGCCAGCAGCTTTGGGGACAGGGTGACTGGGGCCAACGTCCTGACTTTC
D gene: .; clone size: .; J gene: TRBJ2-3; V gene: TRBV7-2; CDR3 protein: CASSFSEGDTQYF; CDR3 DNA: TGTGCCAGCAGCTTCTCGGAGGGAGATACGCAGTATTTT
D gene: .; clone size: once; J gene: TRBJ2-3; V gene: TRBV19; CDR3 protein: CASSYVRGLTDTQYF; CDR3 DNA: TGTGCCAGTAGCTACGTAAGAGGGCTCACAGATACGCAGTATTTT
D gene: TRBD2; clone size: .; J gene: TRBJ2-1; V gene: TRBV7-6; CDR3 protein: CASSGLAGNNEQFF; CDR3 DNA: TGTGCCAGCAGTGGACTAGCGGGAAACAATGAGCAGTTCTTC
D gene: .; clone size: .; J gene: TRBJ1-1; V gene: TRBV11-1; CDR3 protein: CASSLYAGRAEAFF; CDR3 DNA: TGTGCCAGCAGCTTATATGCGGGGAGGGCTGAAGCTTTCTTT
D gene: .; clone size: .; J gene: TRBJ2-6; V gene: TRBV7-9; CDR3 protein: CASSLTLGGANVLTF; CDR3 DNA: TGTGCCAGCAGCTTAACGCTGGGTGGGGCCAACGTCCTGACTTTC
D gene: .; clone size: once; J gene: TRBJ1-2; V gene: TRBV29-1; CDR3 protein: CSVPLGGGAPNYGYTF; CDR3 DNA: TGCAGCGTCCCCCTCGGGGGGGGCGCACCCAACTATGGCTACACCTTC
D gene: TRBD1; clone size: .; J gene: TRBJ1-2; V gene: TRBV7-8; CDR3 protein: CASSLRTGEVFNYGYTF; CDR3 DNA: TGTGCCAGCAGTTTAAGGACAGGGGAGGTCTTTAACTATGGCTACACCTTC
D gene: TRBD1; clone size: .; J gene: TRBJ2-1; V gene: TRBV5-1; CDR3 protein: CASSYHGLQGAGSNEQFF; CDR3 DNA: TGCGCCAGCAGTTATCACGGGCTCCAGGGGGCGGGCTCCAATGAGCAGTTCTTC
D gene: .; clone size: .; J gene: TRBJ1-2; V gene: TRBV19; CDR3 protein: CASSIPGNYGYTF; CDR3 DNA: TGTGCCAGTAGTATTCCCGGGAACTATGGCTACACCTTC
D gene: TRBD1; clone size: .; J gene: TRBJ2-7; V gene: TRBV6-1; CDR3 protein: CASIFGRTGYEQYF; CDR3 DNA: TGTGCCAGCATTTTCGGTAGGACAGGCTACGAGCAGTACTTC
D gene: .; clone size: .; J gene: TRBJ1-4; V gene: TRBV4-1; CDR3 protein: CASSQAGNLGKLFF; CDR3 DNA: TGCGCCAGCAGCCAAGCGGGTAATCTAGGAAAACTGTTTTTT
D gene: TRBD1; clone size: .; J gene: TRBJ1-2; V gene: TRBV5-1; CDR3 protein: CASSPGQGFGYTF; CDR3 DNA: TGCGCCAGCAGCCCGGGACAGGGGTTTGGCTACACCTTC
D gene: .; clone size: .; J gene: TRBJ2-7; V gene: TRBV6-4; CDR3 protein: CASSVSAVGVYEQYF; CDR3 DNA: TGTGCCAGCAGTGTGTCGGCGGTGGGCGTCTACGAGCAGTACTTC
D gene: TRBD1; clone size: .; J gene: TRBJ1-6; V gene: TRBV7-3; CDR3 protein: CASSTGGQGDSPLHF; CDR3 DNA: TGTGCCAGCAGCACAGGGGGACAGGGGGATTCACCCCTCCACTTT
D gene: .; clone size: .; J gene: TRBJ2-3; V gene: TRBV5-1; CDR3 protein: CASSLAPDGTDTQYF; CDR3 DNA: TGCGCCAGCAGCTTGGCCCCCGATGGGACAGATACGCAGTATTTT
D gene: .; clone size: .; J gene: TRBJ2-5; V gene: TRBV4-1; CDR3 protein: CASSQVGYGVRETQYF; CDR3 DNA: TGCGCCAGCAGCCAAGTTGGGTACGGAGTGAGAGAGACCCAGTACTTC
D gene: .; clone size: .; J gene: TRBJ2-1; V gene: TRBV7-2; CDR3 protein: CASSLIGRNNEQFF; CDR3 DNA: TGTGCCAGCAGCTTGATAGGCAGAAACAATGAGCAGTTCTTC
D gene: .; clone size: .; J gene: TRBJ2-7; V gene: TRBV9; CDR3 protein: CASSVGAPVPSYEQYF; CDR3 DNA: TGTGCCAGCAGCGTAGGAGCACCAGTGCCATCCTACGAGCAGTACTTC
D gene: .; clone size: .; J gene: TRBJ2-7; V gene: TRBV19; CDR3 protein: CASSPGPSRLVEQYF; CDR3 DNA: TGTGCCAGTAGCCCTGGCCCCAGTCGACTGGTCGAGCAGTACTTC